Below, one T cell receptor beta chain is given with its context. The antigen is unknown. TCRdb re-analysed the 5' RACE reads in MiXCR, keeping a single row per CDR3 protein. The table shows approximately 410,000 distinct CDR3 sequences, with around 20% occurring only once. The data derive from a study of identical twins. The study's findings and limits: Memory repertoires showed no such pattern, whereas abundant cord blood beta clonotypes carried fewer insertions. Modeled out-of-frame TCR alpha sharing in monozygotic twins fell below observed levels. Invariant MAIT and iNKT cells could partly confound zero-insertion analyses.

Sequencing was performed on naive T cells sorted from blood. This clonotype originated in a man aged 45-65 years in good health.

The CDR3 loop reads CASSPYPETQYF. The CDR3 DNA follows: TGTGCCAGCAGCCCATACCCAGAGACCCAGTACTTC. This chain connects TRBV3-1 to TRBJ2-5; D unclear. Germline V gene data show CDR1 as LGHDT and CDR2 as YNNKEL (reference sequence). The CDR3 is 12 amino acids. Trimming stripped 4 bases from V and 4 bases from J, with 7 bases between.